This TCR beta chain was found in a study of CD8 T cells in ankylosing spondylitis. The study, taken as a whole, reports: Within matched ankylosing spondylitis synovial fluid, disease-linked clones were reportedly significantly enriched. Blood of patients with ankylosing spondylitis appeared to be characterized by a TCR beta motif of eight highly homologous variants.

This CDR3 region has 14 residues. CDR1 and CDR2 from the germline V gene are SGHVS and FQNEAQ. V shed 2 bases and J shed 4 bases, with 10 bases lying between them. In regard to this clonotype: Its antigen is currently unknown.

It was by quantitative 5'-RACE with molecular barcodes that TCR beta libraries were made. TCRdb used MiXCR to reprocess the 5' RACE reads, holding one entry per CDR3 protein. The data contain a few hundred thousand distinct CDR3 sequences, approximately 20% of them singletons. The source material was blood, either unsorted or a sorted T cell fraction (not recorded which). J is TRBJ2-3 and V is TRBV7-8; D perhaps matches TRBD1 (5 bases). This clonotype originated in a male donor with ankylosing spondylitis. The CDR3 bases are TGTGCCAGCAGCTTATCTCCAGGGTCAGATACGCAGTATTTT. It translates to CASSLSPGSDTQYF.